This passage covers 32 T cell receptor beta chains from one sample sequenced in a study of shared clonotypes between healthy human individuals. Libraries were prepared by immunoSEQ multiplex PCR; TCRdb keeps only in-frame clonotypes and omits some of them. The sample has millions of clones, under 95% seen once. Naive CD8 cells comprised CD45RO-negative, CCR7-positively selected cells, excluding terminally differentiated effector memory CD45RA+ cells. The sequencing sample was made of naive CD8+ T cells from PBMCs. These receptor sequences come from a man between 18 and 29 years old in good health. Some clones in this sample may be carry-over from other donors' samples.

The chain has TRBV18 and TRBJ1-2; D gene unclear. Germline V lookup: CDR1 KGHSH, CDR2 LQKENI. This CDR3 comprises 16 residues. V lost 0 bases and J lost 5, with 16 bases in between. The CDR3 region is CASSPPGGSDVYGYTF. For the CDR3, the DNA is TGTGCCAGCTCACCACCGGGCGGCTCCGACGTTTATGGCTACACCTTC.

This chain joins TRBV30 and TRBJ1-2; D call uncertain. This CDR3 is built from 17 residues. Per the germline V gene, CDR1 is GTSNPN and CDR2 is SVGIG (reference sequence). V was pared by 0 bases and J by 5 bases, with 22 bases between. The CDR3 protein is CAWSVPQNPSLGYGYTF. The CDR3 region has the DNA TGTGCCTGGAGTGTCCCCCAAAACCCCTCCCTGGGGTATGGCTACACCTTC.

This clone has only one observation. The V and J genes are TRBV25-1 and TRBJ2-7, with 7 bases lining up with TRBD2. Germline assignment: CDR1 MGHDK and CDR2 SYGVNS. The J segment lost 5 bases and the V segment lost 6 bases, leaving 13 bases of the junction unmatched. The CDR3 is made up of 15 amino acids. DNA of the CDR3: TGTGCCAGCAGACGAGCCGGGAGGCCCCCCCACGAGCAGTACTTC. It specifies CASRRAGRPPHEQYF.

The chain has TRBV4-1 and TRBJ2-1; 10 nucleotides agree with TRBD2. This CDR3 has 15 residues. The germline V gene encodes CDR1 MGHRA and CDR2 YSYEKL. Unmatched junction bases numbered 2, after V lost 2 bases and J lost 4 bases. DNA for the CDR3: TGCGCCAGCAGCCAACAGACTAGCGGGTACAATGAGCAGTTCTTC. This codes for CASSQQTSGYNEQFF.

The chain has TRBV27 and TRBJ2-1, with 14 positions matching TRBD2. Trimming took 5 bases from V and 8 from J; bases not matched to a gene: 5. The CDR3 length is 15 residues. Germline V gives CDR1 MNHEY, CDR2 SMNVEV (reference sequence). In DNA, the CDR3 is TGTGCCAGCAGTGGTGGGACTAGCGGGAGAGATGAGCAGTTCTTC. Translated: CASSGGTSGRDEQFF.

The chain joins TRBV27 to TRBJ2-7; weak D call: TRBD2 (5 bases). V lost 6 bases and J lost 6, with 21 bases in between. CDR1 is MNHEY, CDR2 SMNVEV, per germline (reference sequence). The CDR3 runs 15 residues. The CDR3 loop reads CASSPFGLSRVEQYF. CDR3 nucleotides: TGTGCCAGCAGCCCCTTCGGACTGTCCCGTGTCGAGCAGTACTTC.

The gene calls are TRBV11-2 and TRBJ2-1; either TRBD1 or TRBD2 may supply D (5 bases each). In germline, CDR1 is SGHAT, CDR2 FQNNGV. With 1 base removed from V and 7 bases from J, the gap between germline ends came to 17 bases. CDR3 length: 16 amino acids. CDR3 residues: CASSLGGWDLGNEQFF. Written as DNA, the CDR3 is TGTGCCAGCAGCTTAGGGGGATGGGACCTCGGAAATGAGCAGTTCTTC.

The CDR3 region is CASSLTSGRRNEQYF. The CDR3 DNA sequence: TGTGCCAGCTCACTGACTAGCGGGAGGCGGAACGAGCAGTACTTC. The J gene is TRBJ2-7, the V gene TRBV18, with 13 bases lining up with TRBD2. The CDR3 extends over 15 amino acids. CDR1 and CDR2 (germline): KGHSH, LQKENI. J gave up 5 bases and V 4 bases, and 5 bases lay outside the gene matches. Combining the CDR3 with reference TRBV18 and TRBJ2-7 gives the whole variable domain NAGVMQNPRHLVRRRGQEARLRCSPMKGHSHVYWYRQLPEEGLKFMVYLQKENIIDESGMPKERFSAEFPKEGPSILRIQQVVRGDSAAYFCASSLTSGRRNEQYFGPGTRLTVT.

V is TRBV9 and J is TRBJ2-5; 9 positions agree with TRBD2. The CDR3 runs to 15 residues. J was trimmed by 5 bases and V by 1 base; bases with no gene match: 6. Germline CDR1 is SGDLS and CDR2 is YYNGEE. The CDR3: CASSVSASGIETQYF. The CDR3, as DNA: TGTGCCAGCAGCGTAAGCGCTAGCGGGATTGAGACCCAGTACTTC.

Of note for this clone: This CDR3 is also generated by other DNA sequences in the sample. The J gene is TRBJ2-7, the V gene TRBV11-2; D might be TRBD1 (5 bases). In germline, CDR1 is SGHAT, CDR2 FQNNGV. The CDR3 length is 12 residues. Trimming removed 4 bases at V and 4 bases at J, with 8 bases between. The DNA of the CDR3 is TGTGCCAGCAGCTCCCAGGGTTACGAGCAGTACTTC. Encoded protein: CASSSQGYEQYF.

The chain employs TRBV11-2 and TRBJ2-5; no reliable D call. This CDR3 contains 14 residues. V lost 4 bases to trimming and J lost 5 bases, with 14 bases between them. Looked up from germline, CDR1 is SGHAT and CDR2 is FQNNGV. The CDR3 reads CASSSRSSVETQYF. CDR3 DNA sequence: TGTGCCAGCAGCTCCCGCTCTAGTGTCGAGACCCAGTACTTC.

V is TRBV6-1 and J is TRBJ1-3; 7 bases fit TRBD1. Trimming cost V 4 bases and J 0 bases; bases outside gene matches: 3. CDR3 length: 15 residues. Germline CDR1 is MNHNS and CDR2 is SASEGT. CDR3 sequence (DNA): TGTGCCAGCAGTGGGGGGACAGCCTCTGGAAACACCATATATTTT. Encoded protein: CASSGGTASGNTIYF.

J is TRBJ2-7 and V is TRBV28, with TRBD2 matching over 10 bases. Germline CDR1 reads MDHEN; CDR2 reads SYDVKM. With V trimmed by 4 bases and J by 4 bases, 7 bases remained unmatched. The CDR3 length is 15 residues. DNA for the CDR3: TGTGCCAGCAGTTCCTCCCCTAGCGGGGGTTACGAGCAGTACTTC. Amino acids: CASSSSPSGGYEQYF.

The chain combines TRBV6-1 with TRBJ2-7, with D maybe TRBD1 (6 bases). This CDR3 is built from 13 residues. V dropped 1 base and J dropped 2 bases, with 6 bases sitting between them. Germline CDR1 MNHNS, CDR2 SASEGT. The CDR3 sequence is CASSEGGPYEQYF. The CDR3, as DNA: TGTGCCAGCAGTGAAGGGGGGCCCTACGAGCAGTACTTC.

The CDR3 region has the DNA TGTGCCAGTAGTATTTACGGCGGCAGGGGATCTAGCAATCAGCCCCAGCATTTT. Translated: CASSIYGGRGSSNQPQHF. The rearrangement links TRBV19 to TRBJ1-5; weak D call: TRBD1 (6 bases). Germline assignment: CDR1 LNHDA and CDR2 SQIVND (reference sequence). V lost 3 bases and J lost 0, with 18 bases in between. The CDR3 consists of 18 residues. Based on the CDR3 plus reference TRBV19 and TRBJ1-5, the full variable domain is DGGITQSPKYLFRKEGQNVTLSCEQNLNHDAMYWYRQDPGQGLRLIYYSQIVNDFQKGDIAEGYSVSREKKESFPLTVTSAQKNPTAFYLCASSIYGGRGSSNQPQHFGDGTRLSIL.

This clone was observed a single time. The J gene is TRBJ2-3, the V gene TRBV15, with D uncertain. The CDR3 totals 16 residues. Germline V gene lookup returns CDR1 LNHNV and CDR2 YYDKDF (reference sequence). Trimming shortened V by 1 base and J by 3 bases, and 14 bases separated the two germline ends. The CDR3 sequence: CATSRVKTRMTDTQYF. In DNA form, the CDR3 reads TGTGCCACCAGCAGAGTGAAAACAAGAATGACAGATACGCAGTATTTT.

This clone was picked up one time. The chain is built from TRBV6-5 and TRBJ1-5, with D maybe TRBD1 (6 bases). The V end lost 2 bases, the J end lost 7 bases, and 12 bases lay between the germline ends. The CDR3 loop spans 14 amino acids. The germline gives CDR1 MNHEY, CDR2 SVGAGI. The CDR3 sequence is CASSYAGAGQPQHF. CDR3 nucleotide sequence: TGTGCCAGCAGTTACGCAGGGGCGGGGCAGCCCCAGCATTTT.

This chain joins TRBV27 and TRBJ1-5; TRBD1 matches at 7 bases. The length of the CDR3 is 17 residues. The V gene end was trimmed by 5 bases and the J gene end by 0 bases; junction bases not matched to a gene: 10. The V gene's germline CDR1 is MNHEY and CDR2 SMNVEV (reference sequence). The CDR3 loop reads CASSNRDSIYSNQPQHF. The DNA of the CDR3 is TGTGCCAGCAGTAACCGGGACAGCATATATAGCAATCAGCCCCAGCATTTT.

The chain recombines TRBV7-7 with TRBJ2-5; TRBD2 aligns across 8 bases. V lost 2 bases and J lost 2; bases outside the gene matches: 7. Germline V gene lookup returns CDR1 SSHAT and CDR2 FNYEAQ (reference sequence). The CDR3 covers 16 residues. The CDR3: CASSLLSGREQETQYF. The DNA for the CDR3 is TGTGCCAGCAGCTTATTATCCGGGAGGGAACAAGAGACCCAGTACTTC.

The genes are TRBV7-3 and TRBJ2-7, with TRBD2 matching 9 bases. Germline lookup yields CDR1 SGHTA and CDR2 FQGTGA. The CDR3 runs 15 residues. Losses at the gene ends were 1 base for V and 5 bases for J; bases not matched to a gene: 6. CDR3 region: CASSLSSSGRNEQYF. The CDR3 DNA is TGTGCCAGCAGCTTAAGCTCAAGCGGGAGGAACGAGCAGTACTTC.

The chain employs TRBV4-3 and TRBJ2-2, with D possibly TRBD2 on 6 matching bases. The CDR3 has 16 amino acids. CDR1 is LGHNA and CDR2 is YSLEER in the germline V gene. V lost 0 bases, J lost 6 bases, and 14 bases lay in between. As DNA, the CDR3 is TGCGCCAGCAGCCAAGAACCGGGAGCCTCCGCCGGGGAGCTGTTTTTT. This encodes CASSQEPGASAGELFF.

The chain couples TRBV27 to TRBJ2-2; D not resolved. The germline V and J ends were trimmed by 8 bases and 3 bases, with 7 bases remaining between them. This CDR3 spans 12 amino acids. The germline V gene has CDR1 MNHEY and CDR2 SMNVEV (reference sequence). The CDR3 here is CASGLYTGELFF. In DNA form, the CDR3 reads TGTGCCAGCGGGCTTTACACCGGGGAGCTGTTTTTT.

The chain uses TRBV27 and TRBJ2-4; D is possibly TRBD1 or TRBD2 (5 bases each). The V gene lost 9 bases and the J gene lost 3 bases, with 18 bases spanning the gap. This CDR3 has 15 amino acids. Germline CDR1 is MNHEY and CDR2 is SMNVEV (reference sequence). The chain's CDR3 is CARGVGSWGKNIQYF. CDR3 bases: TGTGCCAGGGGGGTGGGCTCCTGGGGCAAAAACATTCAGTACTTC.

The gene calls are TRBV6-5 and TRBJ2-7; 8 bases agree with TRBD1. The germline V gene encodes CDR1 MNHEY and CDR2 SVGAGI. This CDR3 has 16 amino acids. Trimming cost V 0 bases and J 3 bases; bases outside gene matches: 7. The CDR3 DNA reads TGTGCCAGCAGTTACTCGATGACAGGGGCGAGCTACGAGCAGTACTTC. This codes for CASSYSMTGASYEQYF.

The chain carries TRBV14 and TRBJ2-4, with D perhaps matching TRBD1 (5 bases). The V gene lost 0 bases and the J gene lost 9 bases, with 15 bases spanning the gap. This CDR3 region has 15 residues. Germline CDR1 reads SGHDN; CDR2 reads FVKESK. The CDR3 spells CASSQDQGVLGIQYF. The CDR3 DNA follows: TGTGCCAGCAGCCAAGATCAGGGTGTGTTGGGCATTCAGTACTTC.

This sequence joins TRBV11-3 and TRBJ2-7; no clear D gene. Trimming stripped 5 bases from V and 3 bases from J, with 17 bases between. The CDR3 runs 15 residues. Germline V gene data show CDR1 as SGHNT and CDR2 as YENEEA. CDR3 nucleotides: TGTGCCAGCAGCGCCCGGGCCGTCCCCCTCTACGAGCAGTACTTC. It encodes CASSARAVPLYEQYF. The whole variable domain, filled in from reference TRBV11-3 and TRBJ2-7, reads EAGVVQSPRYKIIEKKQPVAFWCNPISGHNTLYWYLQNLGQGPELLIRYENEEAVDDSQLPKDRFSAERLKGVDSTLKIQPAELGDSAVYLCASSARAVPLYEQYFGPGTRLTVT.

The chain recombines TRBV7-9 with TRBJ1-1; D is unclear. This CDR3 comprises 15 residues. Germline V gene sequence: CDR1 SEHNR, CDR2 FQNEAQ (reference sequence). Trimming cost V 5 bases and J 1 base, with 14 bases left between them. Here the CDR3 DNA reads TGTGCCAGCAGCGTACAAACGACGGGGAACACTGAAGCTTTCTTT. This sequence encodes CASSVQTTGNTEAFF.

The chain has TRBV10-2 and TRBJ2-3; 15 bases line up with TRBD2. Trimming took 5 bases from V and 3 from J; bases not matched to a gene: 3. This CDR3 region has 16 residues. Germline values: CDR1 WSHSY, CDR2 SAAADI. CDR3: CASSPGTSGRTDTQYF. In nucleotides, the CDR3 is TGCGCCAGCAGTCCTGGGACTAGCGGGAGGACAGATACGCAGTATTTT.

The gene calls are TRBV7-9 and TRBJ2-7; D is unclear. Germline V CDR1 and CDR2: SEHNR, FQNEAQ (reference sequence). CDR3 length equals 12 residues. The V end lost 5 bases, the J end lost 3 bases, and 8 bases lay between the germline ends. CDR3 sequence (DNA): TGTGCCAGCAGCCTGAGGTACTACGAGCAGTACTTC. It codes for CASSLRYYEQYF.

CDR3 loop: CASSLTLADSYNEQFF. CDR3 bases: TGTGCCAGCAGTTTAACCCTAGCTGATTCCTACAATGAGCAGTTCTTC. The chain links TRBV27 to TRBJ2-1; TRBD2 is a possible D gene (5 bases). V shed 2 bases and J shed 1 base, with 12 bases lying between them. The germline V gene encodes CDR1 MNHEY and CDR2 SMNVEV (reference sequence). This CDR3 region has 16 residues.

The chain links TRBV7-2 to TRBJ2-3, with 8 bases fitting TRBD1. The V and J ends lost 6 bases and 3 bases, in that order; junction bases with no gene match: 5. Germline CDR1 SGHTA, CDR2 FQGNSA. The CDR3 extends over 14 amino acids. This CDR3 reads CASRDRGVTDTQYF. The CDR3 DNA reads TGTGCCAGCAGAGACAGGGGCGTGACAGATACGCAGTATTTT.

This sequence joins TRBV28 and TRBJ2-1, with D tentatively TRBD2 (5 bases). The V end lost 1 base, the J end lost 0 bases, and 10 bases lay between the germline ends. This CDR3 has 16 residues. Germline lookup yields CDR1 MDHEN and CDR2 SYDVKM. The CDR3 reads CASSLFGVISYNEQFF. CDR3 coding DNA: TGTGCCAGCAGTTTATTCGGGGTGATCTCCTACAATGAGCAGTTCTTC.